Listed here are 4 T cell receptor beta chains from one sample, sequenced in a study of radiotherapy plus CTLA-4 blockade in lung cancer. The data were produced by immunoSEQ multiplex PCR, yet TCRdb's version contains in-frame clones alone and is incomplete. This sample has over 75,000 clones, with around four fifths found just once. The sequences come from peripheral blood, collected from a patient treated with radiotherapy plus ipilimumab. These receptors were taken from a human donor with non-small cell lung cancer who had stable disease on radiotherapy plus ipilimumab.

This clone was counted between two and nine times. The CDR3 nucleotides read TGTGCCAGCAGCTTAGACAACAGGGGGAATCAGCCCCAGCATTTT. This encodes CASSLDNRGNQPQHF. This chain connects TRBV7-2 to TRBJ1-5; 8 nucleotides agree with TRBD1. Germline values: CDR1 SGHTA, CDR2 FQGNSA. The V and J ends lost 1 base and 4 bases, in that order; junction bases with no gene match: 3. The length of the CDR3 is 15 residues.

The CDR3 region has the DNA TGTGCCACCCTTCAGCGGGATCGACTCACCTTC. This codes for CATLQRDRLTF. This chain connects TRBV28 to TRBJ1-2, with D unresolved. The germline V gene has CDR1 MDHEN and CDR2 SYDVKM. V lost 10 bases and J lost 13, with 19 bases in between. The CDR3 runs 11 residues.

The chain employs TRBV30 and TRBJ2-5; TRBD2 matches at 10 bases. Trimming at V came to 3 bases and at J to 7 bases, leaving 11 bases not matched to a gene. Germline CDR1 reads GTSNPN; CDR2 reads SVGIG (reference sequence). The CDR3 runs to 15 residues. CDR3 amino acids: CAWSGGVAGGRTQYF. The CDR3 region has the DNA TGTGCCTGGAGCGGGGGAGTAGCGGGGGGCCGGACCCAGTACTTC. The whole variable domain, remainder taken from reference TRBV30 and TRBJ2-5, is SQTIHQWPATLVQPVGSPLSLECTVEGTSNPNLYWYRQAAGRGLQLLFYSVGIGQISSEVPQNLSASRPQDRQFILSSKKLLLSDSGFYLCAWSGGVAGGRTQYFGPGTRLLVL.

The sample holds one count of this clone. CDR3 loop: CASSVVGVGISGANVLTF. CDR3 nucleotides: TGTGCCAGCAGCGTAGTTGGCGTCGGGATCTCTGGGGCCAACGTCCTGACTTTC. V and J are TRBV9 and TRBJ2-6, with D possibly TRBD2 on 5 matching bases. The CDR3 has 18 amino acids. V was pared by 0 bases and J by 0 bases, with 13 bases between. The germline CDR1 and CDR2 sequences are SGDLS and YYNGEE.